One sample yielded the 25 T cell receptor beta chains listed below, sequenced in a study of blood T cell repertoires in COVID-19. Clones were read by immunoSEQ multiplex PCR, and TCRdb kept only the in-frame ones, dropping some. The sample lists roughly 70,000 clones, 65% to 85% occurring once. Sample: peripheral blood. These TCRs come from a woman aged 55 to 70 with acute or convalescent COVID-19.

The chain uses TRBV5-1 and TRBJ2-2; 8 positions match TRBD1. In germline, CDR1 is SGHRS, CDR2 YFSETQ. This CDR3 is 16 amino acids long. J was trimmed by 0 bases and V by 3 bases; bases with no gene match: 4. For the CDR3, the DNA is TGCGCCAGCAGCTACTCGACAGGGGCGAACACCGGGGAGCTGTTTTTT. This gives the protein CASSYSTGANTGELFF.

This chain connects TRBV30 to TRBJ1-5; D gene unclear. V was shortened by 2 bases and J by 0 bases, with 5 bases between the two germline ends. The CDR3 has 13 amino acids. Germline CDR1 reads GTSNPN; CDR2 reads SVGIG (reference sequence). CDR3 protein: CAWSRGSNQPQHF. The DNA of the CDR3 is TGTGCCTGGAGTCGGGGTAGCAATCAGCCCCAGCATTTT.

This chain uses TRBV7-8 with TRBJ1-2; 10 nucleotides align to TRBD1. The CDR3 is made up of 19 amino acids. V lost 6 bases and J lost 8; bases outside the gene matches: 24. Per the germline V gene, CDR1 is SGHVS and CDR2 is FQNEAQ. The CDR3 region is CASSKKVPGQGTLEAGYTF. DNA for the CDR3: TGTGCCAGCAGTAAAAAAGTCCCGGGACAGGGGACCCTCGAGGCGGGCTACACCTTC.

The rearrangement links TRBV5-1 to TRBJ1-4; no firm D call. The CDR3 has 15 residues. The germline V and J ends were trimmed by 4 bases and 7 bases, with 17 bases remaining between them. Germline V gene lookup returns CDR1 SGHRS and CDR2 YFSETQ. The CDR3 nucleotides are TGCGCCAGCAGCCCCACGCCTCGAGCAAGTGAAAAACTGTTTTTT. Translation gives CASSPTPRASEKLFF.

The chain uses TRBV2 and TRBJ2-5; 7 nucleotides agree with TRBD1. The V segment lost 8 bases and the J segment 12 bases; nucleotides outside the gene matches: 15. The CDR3 spans 13 residues. From germline, CDR1 is SNHLY and CDR2 FYNNEI. The CDR3 is CASQASRQGEKYF. CDR3 bases: TGTGCCAGCCAAGCTTCTAGACAGGGTGAAAAGTACTTC.

This clone was recorded once. V usage is TRBV18 and J usage is TRBJ1-1, with D unclear. Germline loops: CDR1 KGHSH, CDR2 LQKENI. CDR3 size: 16 residues. Trimming removed 3 bases at V and 1 base at J, with 15 bases between. Here the CDR3 reads CASSPALIRSNTEAFF. In DNA form, the CDR3 reads TGTGCCAGCTCACCCGCCCTGATCAGATCGAACACTGAAGCTTTCTTT.

This chain links TRBV28 with TRBJ1-2, with 7 bases fitting TRBD1. CDR1 and CDR2 from the germline V gene are MDHEN and SYDVKM. The V and J ends lost 7 bases and 3 bases, in that order; junction bases with no gene match: 8. The CDR3 totals 14 residues. The CDR3 DNA follows: TGTGCCAGCAAGCAGGGGGACAGAGACTATGGCTACACCTTC. Residues: CASKQGDRDYGYTF.

The gene calls are TRBV24-1 and TRBJ2-5; 9 positions agree with TRBD1. V lost 3 bases to trimming and J lost 4 bases; unmatched junction nucleotides: 8. The germline CDR1 and CDR2 sequences are KGHDR and SFDVKD. The CDR3 sequence is 16 residues long. The DNA for the CDR3 is TGTGCCACCAGTGATACTGCCGGGACAGGGCGAGAGACCCAGTACTTC. Protein product: CATSDTAGTGRETQYF.

The chain carries TRBV5-6 and TRBJ2-1; 11 bases match TRBD2. Germline V gene data show CDR1 as SGHDT and CDR2 as YYEEEE. The CDR3 loop spans 17 amino acids. The ends lost 3 bases at V and 9 bases at J; junction bases unmatched: 14. CDR3 sequence: CASSSTLAGGPTSEQFF. CDR3 nucleotides: TGTGCCAGCAGCTCAACATTAGCGGGAGGGCCGACCAGTGAGCAGTTCTTC.

The chain carries TRBV30 and TRBJ2-3; 7 bases agree with TRBD2. Germline trimming cut 4 bases from V and 1 base from J; bases unmatched to any gene: 5. Germline V gene data show CDR1 as GTSNPN and CDR2 as SVGIG (reference sequence). The CDR3 consists of 14 residues. CDR3: CAWKRRGGTDTQYF. As DNA, the CDR3 is TGTGCCTGGAAGAGACGGGGGGGCACAGATACGCAGTATTTT.

The chain carries TRBV2 and TRBJ2-1; TRBD2 matches 8 bases. The CDR3 has 14 amino acids. J was trimmed by 3 bases and V by 8 bases; bases with no gene match: 6. The V gene's germline CDR1 is SNHLY and CDR2 FYNNEI. The CDR3 is CASAAGGGYNEQFF. The DNA for the CDR3 is TGTGCCAGCGCCGCCGGGGGGGGCTACAATGAGCAGTTCTTC.

The V call is TRBV6-6, the J call TRBJ1-5; D is possibly TRBD1 (6 bases). CDR3 length: 14 residues. Trimming shortened V by 4 bases and J by 7 bases, and 14 bases separated the two germline ends. Germline loops: CDR1 MNHNY, CDR2 SVGAGI (reference sequence). CDR3 in amino acids: CASSSFGGGQPQHF. CDR3 bases: TGTGCCAGCAGTTCCTTTGGGGGGGGCCAGCCCCAGCATTTT.

The J gene is TRBJ1-2, the V gene TRBV5-1; D might be TRBD1 (5 bases). This CDR3 is 14 amino acids long. Germline lookup yields CDR1 SGHRS and CDR2 YFSETQ. V was cut by 4 bases and J by 0 bases, with 10 bases left in between. The CDR3 sequence is CASSVTASNYGYTF. In DNA, the CDR3 is TGCGCCAGCAGCGTGACAGCATCTAACTATGGCTACACCTTC.

V and J are TRBV9 and TRBJ1-6; TRBD1 matches 9 bases. Per the germline V gene, CDR1 is SGDLS and CDR2 is YYNGEE. This CDR3 region has 16 residues. With V trimmed by 3 bases and J by 3 bases, 4 bases remained unmatched. CDR3 DNA: TGTGCCAGCAGCGGCCGGGACAGGGTCTATAATTCACCCCTCCACTTT. It encodes CASSGRDRVYNSPLHF.

This clone turned up a few times. The chain is built from TRBV5-1 and TRBJ1-2, with D possibly TRBD1 on 5 matching bases. The V gene lost 5 bases and the J gene lost 8 bases, with 19 bases spanning the gap. The CDR3 is made up of 14 amino acids. The V gene's germline CDR1 is SGHRS and CDR2 YFSETQ. CDR3 DNA sequence: TGCGCCAGCAGTCCCGAGCTGGGACTCGGAGGCTACACCTTC. Encoded protein: CASSPELGLGGYTF.

This chain joins TRBV4-1 and TRBJ2-2; TRBD2 aligns across 7 bases. Germline CDR1 and CDR2: MGHRA and YSYEKL. V lost 3 bases to trimming and J lost 3 bases; unmatched junction nucleotides: 13. This CDR3 has 18 residues. In DNA form, the CDR3 reads TGCGCCAGCAGCCATCCGGGTGGGGAGGGCCTAGACACCGGGGAGCTGTTTTTT. This translates into CASSHPGGEGLDTGELFF.

This chain uses TRBV9 with TRBJ1-1, with TRBD1 matching over 8 bases. Per germline, CDR1 SGDLS and CDR2 YYNGEE. There are 15 residues in the CDR3. V shed 4 bases and J 3 bases; nucleotides not matched to a gene: 8. CDR3 sequence reads: CASSNNQGAYTEAFF. For the CDR3, the DNA is TGTGCCAGCAGCAACAACCAGGGGGCGTACACTGAAGCTTTCTTT.

This clone was counted at least ten times. The rearrangement uses TRBV19 and TRBJ1-5, with 10 bases matching TRBD1. Germline CDR1 is LNHDA and CDR2 is SQIVND (reference sequence). V was pared by 5 bases and J by 6 bases, with 10 bases of the junction left unmatched. CDR3 size: 16 residues. The CDR3 region has the DNA TGTGCCAGTAGTGGACGGGACAGGGGCGTTTTTCAGCCCCAGCATTTT. The encoded protein is CASSGRDRGVFQPQHF.

This chain uses TRBV19 with TRBJ2-7; TRBD2 is a possible D gene (5 bases). V dropped 3 bases and J dropped 3 bases, with 12 bases sitting between them. The CDR3 runs to 14 residues. CDR1 and CDR2 (germline): LNHDA, SQIVND (reference sequence). CDR3 nucleotides: TGTGCCAGTAGTATGTCACGACTACACTACGAGCAGTACTTC. Its protein product is CASSMSRLHYEQYF.

This clone was counted once. The V gene is TRBV5-1, the J gene TRBJ1-4; D is possibly TRBD1 (5 bases). CDR3 length: 14 amino acids. V was cut by 4 bases and J by 0 bases, with 7 bases left in between. CDR1 SGHRS and CDR2 YFSETQ come from the germline V gene. DNA of the CDR3: TGCGCCAGCAGCCCGGGGGCAACTAATGAAAAACTGTTTTTT. Its protein is CASSPGATNEKLFF.

The chain uses TRBV12-3 or TRBV12-4 and TRBJ1-2; D unresolved. Trimming shortened V by 2 bases and J by 8 bases, and 12 bases separated the two germline ends. The CDR3 loop spans 13 amino acids. Here the CDR3 DNA reads TGTGCCAGCAGTTTATCCCAGGTCTCGGGCTACACCTTC. It is translated as CASSLSQVSGYTF.

The CDR3 bases are TGTGCCAGCAGGCCAGCCGACAGGGGCTACGAGCAGTACTTC. It codes for CASRPADRGYEQYF. The rearrangement joins TRBV7-9 to TRBJ2-7, with 8 bases identical to TRBD1. The CDR3 sequence is 14 residues long. Germline trimming cut 6 bases from V and 3 bases from J; bases unmatched to any gene: 7. Germline loops: CDR1 SEHNR, CDR2 FQNEAQ (reference sequence).

V gene TRBV5-1 combines with J gene TRBJ2-7; TRBD2 might be the D (6 bases). CDR3 length equals 15 residues. Looked up from germline, CDR1 is SGHRS and CDR2 is YFSETQ. Trimming took 0 bases from V and 2 from J, leaving 12 bases between them. CDR3 sequence reads: CASSLDGSYTYEQYF. CDR3 nucleotides: TGCGCCAGCAGCTTGGACGGGAGCTACACCTACGAGCAGTACTTC.

The rearrangement uses TRBV2 and TRBJ1-1, with D possibly TRBD1 on 5 matching bases. In germline, CDR1 is SNHLY, CDR2 FYNNEI. Trimming removed 6 bases at V and 0 bases at J, with 5 bases between. The CDR3 consists of 12 residues. The CDR3 region is CASRTVNTEAFF. Here the CDR3 DNA reads TGTGCCAGCAGGACAGTGAACACTGAAGCTTTCTTT.

This clone has just a few counts. The germline gene is not matched at one end of the junction; a read error may be the cause. J is TRBJ2-1 and V is TRBV11-2; 7 bases fit TRBD2. The CDR3 is 16 amino acids. Germline CDR1 is SGHAT and CDR2 is FQNNGV. The CDR3 region is CASSVDLAATYNEQFF. The CDR3 nucleotides are TGTGCCAGCAGCGTAGACCTAGCGGCTACCTACAATGAGCAGTTCTTC.